These 28 T cell receptor beta chains share one sample of origin, sequenced in a study of response to subunit inactivated influenza vaccine. TCRdb processed the RT-PCR reads anew with MiXCR; each CDR3 protein has one entry. This table holds roughly 160,000 distinct CDR3 sequences, 9.5% to 13% found once. Sequenced material: non-naive T cells sorted from PBMCs, taken 45 days after vaccination. These receptors came from a man aged 45 to 65 who received an inactivated influenza vaccine.

The chain combines TRBV20-1 with TRBJ2-5; D might be TRBD2 (7 bases). This CDR3 is 16 amino acids long. Trimming cost V 1 base and J 6 bases, with 21 bases left between them. The germline V gene encodes CDR1 DFQATT and CDR2 SNEGSKA (reference sequence). CDR3 sequence (DNA): TGCAGTGCTAGAGTCAGGCGACCGGGGGGCCAGCAGACCCAGTACTTC. Encoded protein: CSARVRRPGGQQTQYF.

The rearrangement joins TRBV5-1 to TRBJ2-5; no clear D gene. CDR3 length: 14 amino acids. Germline values: CDR1 SGHRS, CDR2 YFSETQ. V was trimmed by 4 bases and J by 1 base, leaving 11 bases between them. As DNA, the CDR3 is TGCGCCAGCAGCCTGTGGCAGCTCCAAGAGACCCAGTACTTC. It specifies CASSLWQLQETQYF.

The chain has TRBV20-1 and TRBJ2-2; TRBD1 matches 9 bases. CDR3 size: 17 residues. Trimming at V came to 3 bases and at J to 6 bases, leaving 14 bases not matched to a gene. Per the germline V gene, CDR1 is DFQATT and CDR2 is SNEGSKA (reference sequence). The CDR3 bases are TGCAGTGCTAGGCGTCACCGGGGACAGGGTCAGGCCGGGGAGCTGTTTTTT. This sequence encodes CSARRHRGQGQAGELFF.

The chain couples TRBV20-1 to TRBJ2-3; D gene uncertain. The ends were cut back, 4 bases at V and 0 bases at J, with 14 bases in the middle. This CDR3 has 15 amino acids. CDR1 is DFQATT and CDR2 is SNEGSKA in the germline V gene (reference sequence). The CDR3 here is CSAKPRKLSTDTQYF. The CDR3, as DNA: TGCAGTGCTAAACCTCGGAAGCTTAGCACAGATACGCAGTATTTT.

This clonotype was counted a few times. The V call is TRBV12-3 or TRBV12-4, the J call TRBJ1-6; 11 bases map to TRBD1. The CDR3 covers 14 residues. V dropped 6 bases and J dropped 9; count of bases not matched to a gene: 4. The DNA for the CDR3 is TGTGCCAGCAGCACAGGACAGGGGGCTTCACCCCTCCACTTT. It specifies CASSTGQGASPLHF.

A few counts support this clonotype. The rearrangement links TRBV20-1 to TRBJ1-1; D is perhaps TRBD1 (6 bases). The germline V gene encodes CDR1 DFQATT and CDR2 SNEGSKA (reference sequence). Trimming cost V 1 base and J 0 bases, with 12 bases left between them. The CDR3 covers 15 residues. The CDR3 reads CSARVRGHLNTEAFF. Here the CDR3 DNA reads TGCAGTGCTAGAGTAAGGGGACACTTGAACACTGAAGCTTTCTTT.

The rearrangement links TRBV6-5 to TRBJ2-7, with D uncertain. Germline CDR1 is MNHEY and CDR2 is SVGAGI. The CDR3 is 14 amino acids. V was clipped by 2 bases and J by 4 bases, with 12 bases between them. CDR3 amino acids: CASSYDERKYEQYF. The CDR3 DNA is TGTGCCAGCAGTTACGACGAGCGAAAGTACGAGCAGTACTTC.

A few counts support this clonotype. This rearrangement joins TRBV7-9 to TRBJ1-1; D perhaps matches TRBD1 (5 bases). CDR1 is SEHNR, CDR2 FQNEAQ, per germline (reference sequence). Deletions cut 5 bases from V and 8 bases from J, with 15 bases between. This CDR3 is built from 13 residues. The CDR3 nucleotides read TGTGCCAGCAGCCTACAATGGGGGGGAGAAGCTTTCTTT. Translating it yields CASSLQWGGEAFF.

This clonotype was recorded many times. V usage is TRBV12-3 or TRBV12-4 and J usage is TRBJ2-3; 10 bases are a match to TRBD2. J lost 2 bases, V lost 5 bases, and 4 bases had no gene match. The CDR3 has 15 amino acids. CDR3: CASSLSGGNTDTQYF. The CDR3 region has the DNA TGTGCCAGCAGTCTTAGCGGGGGGAACACAGATACGCAGTATTTT.

This clonotype came up a few times. The chain couples TRBV5-1 to TRBJ1-2, with D uncertain. Germline V gene sequence: CDR1 SGHRS, CDR2 YFSETQ. Trimming pared 0 bases from V and 6 bases from J, leaving 9 bases between. The CDR3 covers 13 residues. The chain's CDR3 is CASSLDPGNGYTF. The CDR3 coding sequence is TGCGCCAGCAGCTTGGACCCGGGTAATGGCTACACCTTC.

This chain uses TRBV6-4 with TRBJ2-1; TRBD2 agrees at 13 bases. Trimming took 6 bases from V and 8 from J; bases not matched to a gene: 25. CDR1 and CDR2 from the germline V gene are MRHNA and SNTAGT. The CDR3 covers 21 residues. CDR3 sequence reads: CASRTDRGKGLAGRSIDEQFF. The CDR3 nucleotides read TGTGCCAGCAGGACCGACAGGGGGAAGGGACTAGCGGGACGTTCAATTGATGAGCAGTTCTTC.

This clonotype was recorded many times. J is TRBJ1-1 and V is TRBV5-1; D unclear. The CDR3 consists of 14 residues. Germline CDR1 reads SGHRS; CDR2 reads YFSETQ. Trimming shortened V by 0 bases and J by 2 bases, and 8 bases separated the two germline ends. The CDR3 is CASSLGGTNTEAFF. CDR3 DNA: TGCGCCAGCAGCTTGGGGGGTACTAACACTGAAGCTTTCTTT.

The rearrangement uses TRBV3-1 and TRBJ1-1, with D perhaps TRBD1 (5 bases). Trimming stripped 1 base from V and 1 base from J, with 10 bases between. Per germline, CDR1 LGHDT and CDR2 YNNKEL (reference sequence). This CDR3 is built from 15 residues. The CDR3 loop reads CASSQVGGANTEAFF. For the CDR3, the DNA is TGTGCCAGCAGCCAAGTAGGAGGGGCGAACACTGAAGCTTTCTTT.

This clonotype has more than one count but fewer than ten. J is TRBJ2-7 and V is TRBV7-2; D might be TRBD2 (5 bases). The ends were cut back, 1 base at V and 6 bases at J, with 16 bases in the middle. CDR1 is SGHTA and CDR2 is FQGNSA in the germline V gene. The CDR3 has 15 amino acids. The CDR3 loop reads CASSLGTPITLEQYF. CDR3 nucleotides: TGTGCCAGCAGCTTAGGGACTCCTATAACTCTCGAGCAGTACTTC.

This clonotype was counted a few times. The chain links TRBV12-3 or TRBV12-4 to TRBJ2-1; D unresolved. The CDR3 sequence is 11 residues long. V was cut by 3 bases and J by 15 bases, with 12 bases left in between. This CDR3 reads CASSFRNSRFF. CDR3 DNA: TGTGCCAGCAGTTTTCGGAACTCTAGGTTCTTC.

This clonotype was counted a few times. The chain combines TRBV5-6 with TRBJ2-2; TRBD2 agrees at 9 bases. J was trimmed by 3 bases and V by 3 bases; bases with no gene match: 3. The CDR3 has 15 residues. Germline CDR1 is SGHDT and CDR2 is YYEEEE. CDR3 sequence reads: CASSWGLADTGELFF. CDR3 in DNA: TGTGCCAGCAGCTGGGGACTAGCAGACACCGGGGAGCTGTTTTTT.

This sequence joins TRBV7-2 and TRBJ2-5, with a possible D match to TRBD1 (6 bases). The CDR3 runs 15 residues. Trimming shortened V by 2 bases and J by 5 bases, and 15 bases separated the two germline ends. Per the germline V gene, CDR1 is SGHTA and CDR2 is FQGNSA. In nucleotides, the CDR3 is TGTGCCAGCAGCTTATACGGACAGTCCGGCGAGACCCAGTACTTC. Protein sequence: CASSLYGQSGETQYF.

This clonotype was recorded a few times. CDR3 protein: CSAATGTATYEQYF. The CDR3 region has the DNA TGCAGTGCCGCAACCGGGACAGCGACCTACGAGCAGTACTTC. The rearrangement links TRBV20-1 to TRBJ2-7, with TRBD1 identical over 7 bases. The trim removed 6 bases at V and 2 bases at J, leaving 10 bases unmatched. CDR1 is DFQATT, CDR2 SNEGSKA, per germline (reference sequence). This CDR3 has 14 amino acids.

The chain combines TRBV19 with TRBJ2-1; D could derive from TRBD1 or TRBD2 (5 bases each). CDR1 and CDR2 from the germline V gene are LNHDA and SQIVND (reference sequence). V lost 4 bases and J 4 bases, leaving 17 bases between the germline ends. The CDR3 is made up of 16 amino acids. As DNA, the CDR3 is TGTGCCAGTAGTAGAGCCGGGACCCTGGGGTACAATGAGCAGTTCTTC. This encodes CASSRAGTLGYNEQFF.

This clonotype was counted only a few times. V is TRBV7-6 and J is TRBJ1-1; D is possibly TRBD1 (5 bases). Trimming shortened V by 5 bases and J by 5 bases, and 12 bases separated the two germline ends. The CDR3 is 13 amino acids. Germline V gives CDR1 SGHVS, CDR2 FNYEAQ. The CDR3 DNA follows: TGTGCCAGCAGCCCTAGCTGGGGGACTGAAGCTTTCTTT. This encodes CASSPSWGTEAFF.

In this sample, this clonotype turned up a few times. The genes are TRBV20-1 and TRBJ1-2, with 7 bases fitting TRBD1. The V gene end was trimmed by 6 bases and the J gene end by 3 bases; junction bases not matched to a gene: 1. The CDR3 contains 11 residues. Germline lookup yields CDR1 DFQATT and CDR2 SNEGSKA (reference sequence). The CDR3: CSATGDYGYTF. In nucleotides, the CDR3 is TGCAGTGCAACAGGGGACTATGGCTACACCTTC.

In DNA form, the CDR3 reads TGTGCCAGCAGCTCCAGTCCGGGACTAGCGGCGCAGTATTTT. Its translation is CASSSSPGLAAQYF. The gene calls are TRBV7-8 and TRBJ2-3; 11 bases fit TRBD2. This CDR3 spans 14 amino acids. V was pared by 4 bases and J by 10 bases, with 7 bases of the junction left unmatched. CDR1 SGHVS and CDR2 FQNEAQ come from the germline V gene.

This clonotype has only a few counts. The V and J genes are TRBV4-2 and TRBJ2-5; tentatively, D is TRBD2 (6 bases). The length of the CDR3 is 15 residues. The V end was cut by 4 bases, the J end by 3 bases, with 15 bases between. From germline, CDR1 is LGHNA and CDR2 YNFKEQ. In DNA, the CDR3 is TGTGCCAGCAGCCGGAGTGGGAGGCAAGAAGAGACCCAGTACTTC. Translating gives CASSRSGRQEETQYF.

The chain couples TRBV7-2 to TRBJ2-1; TRBD2 matches 13 bases. Germline values: CDR1 SGHTA, CDR2 FQGNSA. Trimming took 5 bases from V and 6 from J; bases not matched to a gene: 7. The CDR3 covers 16 residues. DNA of the CDR3: TGTGCCAGCAGCCACCTAGGACTAGCGGGAGCCAATGAGCAGTTCTTC. Translated: CASSHLGLAGANEQFF.

This clonotype was recorded a few times. The chain recombines TRBV12-3 or TRBV12-4 with TRBJ1-3; D not resolved. CDR3 length: 16 amino acids. V lost 5 bases, J lost 0 bases, and 14 bases lay in between. CDR3 protein: CASSRGGLRSGNTIYF. In DNA form, the CDR3 reads TGTGCCAGCAGTCGCGGTGGCCTACGCTCTGGAAACACCATATATTTT.

The genes are TRBV7-7 and TRBJ2-5; tentative D call: TRBD2 (6 bases). The CDR3 contains 12 residues. Germline loops: CDR1 SSHAT, CDR2 FNYEAQ (reference sequence). V was shortened by 3 bases and J by 9 bases, with 11 bases between the two germline ends. CDR3: CASSLGSGAQYF. The CDR3 DNA reads TGTGCCAGCAGCTTGGGATCGGGGGCCCAGTACTTC.

This clonotype was recorded once. One base away lies a much larger clone, so this may be a sequencing read error. The chain combines TRBV10-3 with TRBJ2-7; possibly TRBD2 for D (6 bases). The CDR3 runs 12 residues. In germline, CDR1 is ENHRY, CDR2 SYGVKD. The CDR3 spells CTIRTGAYEQYF. CDR3 nucleotides: TGTACCATCAGGACGGGGGCCTACGAGCAGTACTTC.

In this sample, this clonotype turned up many times. V gene TRBV4-3 combines with J gene TRBJ1-2; 7 bases are a match to TRBD1. The ends lost 0 bases at V and 4 bases at J; junction bases unmatched: 11. CDR3 length equals 17 residues. CDR1 LGHNA and CDR2 YSLEER come from the germline V gene. CDR3 bases: TGCGCCAGCAGCCAAGATCTCCCCCGGGACAGCGGCTATGGCTACACCTTC. It encodes CASSQDLPRDSGYGYTF.